This is a list of T cell receptor beta chains from one sample in a study of CD8 T cells in Susac syndrome. TCRdb fed the immunoSEQ multiplex PCR reads into MiXCR, producing one record per CDR3 protein. This table has roughly 190,000 distinct CDR3 sequences, almost 96% appearing once. Sequencing was carried out using CD4+ T cells from PBMCs. The receptor source for this set is a human donor with Susac syndrome. The CDR3 runs from the conserved cysteine through the conserved F or W. Each record gives: CDR3 length, J gene, V gene, CDR3 protein.

CDR3 length: 12; J gene: TRBJ1-5; V gene: TRBV20-1; CDR3 protein: CSARVGGQPQHF
CDR3 length: 16; J gene: TRBJ2-2; V gene: TRBV7-7; CDR3 protein: CASSLDPGTNTGELFF
CDR3 length: 15; J gene: TRBJ1-2; V gene: TRBV9; CDR3 protein: CASSVEGGSRYGYTF
CDR3 length: 13; J gene: TRBJ2-1; V gene: TRBV5-4; CDR3 protein: CASSLDTYNEQFF
CDR3 length: 13; J gene: TRBJ1-6; V gene: TRBV19; CDR3 protein: CASSIGGDSPLHF
CDR3 length: 15; J gene: TRBJ2-5; V gene: TRBV20-1; CDR3 protein: CSAQPRTGRQETQYF
CDR3 length: 14; J gene: TRBJ1-4; V gene: TRBV27; CDR3 protein: CASSLPRAGEKLFF
CDR3 length: 16; J gene: TRBJ2-3; V gene: TRBV5-4; CDR3 protein: CASSIGGGVGTDTQYF
CDR3 length: 15; J gene: TRBJ2-7; V gene: TRBV20-1; CDR3 protein: CSAQSTGLAKYEQYF
CDR3 length: 14; J gene: TRBJ2-5; V gene: TRBV10-3; CDR3 protein: CAISDRGREETQYF
CDR3 length: 16; J gene: TRBJ2-7; V gene: TRBV5-1; CDR3 protein: CASSLDSGPRAPEQYF
CDR3 length: 13; J gene: TRBJ1-1; V gene: TRBV4-3; CDR3 protein: CASSQDWDTEAFF
CDR3 length: 16; J gene: TRBJ2-6; V gene: TRBV9; CDR3 protein: CASKGQPNSGANVLTF
CDR3 length: 15; J gene: TRBJ1-5; V gene: TRBV30; CDR3 protein: CAWAEGRGGNQPQHF
CDR3 length: 15; J gene: TRBJ1-6; V gene: TRBV15; CDR3 protein: CATSRDQQGGSPLHF
CDR3 length: 13; J gene: TRBJ2-5; V gene: TRBV20-1; CDR3 protein: CSVERGSEETQYF
CDR3 length: 14; J gene: TRBJ2-7; V gene: TRBV10-3; CDR3 protein: CAISEAVRNYEQYF
CDR3 length: 12; J gene: TRBJ1-1; V gene: TRBV19; CDR3 protein: CASSIVNTEAFF
CDR3 length: 12; J gene: TRBJ1-5; V gene: TRBV7-9; CDR3 protein: CASSLGQSTQHF
CDR3 length: 13; J gene: TRBJ2-7; V gene: TRBV7-2; CDR3 protein: CASSPGTSLEQYF
CDR3 length: 18; J gene: TRBJ1-1; V gene: TRBV5-1; CDR3 protein: CASSLEPSRGTRNTEAFF
CDR3 length: 17; J gene: TRBJ2-1; V gene: TRBV6-2/TRBV6-3; CDR3 protein: CASSSHSQHSGYNEQFF
CDR3 length: 15; J gene: TRBJ1-6; V gene: TRBV5-1; CDR3 protein: CASSFSDIYNSPLHF
CDR3 length: 15; J gene: TRBJ2-1; V gene: TRBV11-2; CDR3 protein: CASSLERASYNEQFF
CDR3 length: 13; J gene: TRBJ1-6; V gene: TRBV29-1; CDR3 protein: CSVRDHNNSPLHF
CDR3 length: 12; J gene: TRBJ2-5; V gene: TRBV21-1; CDR3 protein: CASSAFSETQYF
CDR3 length: 16; J gene: TRBJ1-5; V gene: TRBV28; CDR3 protein: CASSLWRGPGNQPQHF
CDR3 length: 17; J gene: TRBJ2-2; V gene: TRBV4-3; CDR3 protein: CASSQDPSGGLTGELFF
CDR3 length: 14; J gene: TRBJ2-3; V gene: TRBV5-1; CDR3 protein: CASSLTGRADTQYF
CDR3 length: 11; J gene: TRBJ2-7; V gene: TRBV30; CDR3 protein: CAWSERAGRYF
CDR3 length: 17; J gene: TRBJ2-5; V gene: TRBV7-6; CDR3 protein: CASSLGSSGGAMQTQYF
CDR3 length: 17; J gene: TRBJ1-5; V gene: TRBV4-2; CDR3 protein: CASSQDEPVGRSQPQHF
CDR3 length: 14; J gene: TRBJ1-1; V gene: TRBV12-3/TRBV12-4; CDR3 protein: CASSPGSLNTEAFF
CDR3 length: 14; J gene: TRBJ1-1; V gene: TRBV7-9; CDR3 protein: CASSYRQGTTEAFF
CDR3 length: 14; J gene: TRBJ1-2; V gene: TRBV30; CDR3 protein: CAWSVLQGAAGYTF
CDR3 length: 14; J gene: TRBJ2-2; V gene: TRBV15; CDR3 protein: CATTRTRDTGELFF
CDR3 length: 17; J gene: TRBJ2-6; V gene: TRBV5-4; CDR3 protein: CASSSPGQGAGANVLTF
CDR3 length: 17; J gene: TRBJ1-4; V gene: TRBV6-2/TRBV6-3; CDR3 protein: CASSYFGGHATNEKLFF
CDR3 length: 12; J gene: TRBJ2-1; V gene: TRBV27; CDR3 protein: CASSLRSNEQFF
CDR3 length: 13; J gene: TRBJ1-1; V gene: TRBV15; CDR3 protein: CATSIVRNTEAFF
CDR3 length: 16; J gene: TRBJ2-7; V gene: TRBV20-1; CDR3 protein: CSARPLTSGGLYEQYF
CDR3 length: 19; J gene: TRBJ1-5; V gene: TRBV30; CDR3 protein: CAWTSLTTPGTESDQPQHF
CDR3 length: 12; J gene: TRBJ1-5; V gene: TRBV20-1; CDR3 protein: CSAGDGDQPQHF
CDR3 length: 15; J gene: TRBJ1-1; V gene: TRBV30; CDR3 protein: CAWSVPDRANTEAFF
CDR3 length: 12; J gene: TRBJ2-7; V gene: TRBV20-1; CDR3 protein: CSAWGSHYEQYF
CDR3 length: 19; J gene: TRBJ2-2; V gene: TRBV30; CDR3 protein: CAWSMPASGGAGNTGELFF
CDR3 length: 14; J gene: TRBJ2-1; V gene: TRBV5-1; CDR3 protein: CASSLGVTINEQFF
CDR3 length: 15; J gene: TRBJ2-5; V gene: TRBV4-1; CDR3 protein: CASSLVPGKQETQYF
CDR3 length: 14; J gene: TRBJ1-1; V gene: TRBV7-9; CDR3 protein: CASSLSGDSTEAFF
CDR3 length: 16; J gene: TRBJ1-4; V gene: TRBV9; CDR3 protein: CASSLTGGSTNEKLFF
CDR3 length: 14; J gene: TRBJ1-1; V gene: TRBV20-1; CDR3 protein: CSARDFSGLFEAFF
CDR3 length: 11; J gene: TRBJ1-1; V gene: TRBV10-3; CDR3 protein: CASLKNTEAFF